Listed here are 3 T cell receptor beta chains from one sample, sequenced in a study of T-cell reconstitution after alpha-beta-depleted transplantation in children listed by TCRdb under 2016. Interpreted using the paper, the treatment or condition label stands for: allogeneic hematopoietic cell transplantation with graft depleted of TCRalphabeta T cells and CD19 B cells. Preparation of the library involved PCR. Data came from an Illumina HiSeq 2500. Molecular barcoding was employed in the preparation of TCR libraries, with unique molecular identifiers being used to normalize TCRbeta repertoire quantification. TCRdb handled the public reads itself, with Q25 trimming in fastp and clone calling in MiXCR, and kept productive beta chains. Each entry is one CDR3 protein sequence, shown with its most common DNA and genes. In all, the sample holds fewer than 550,000 distinct CDR3 sequences, and roughly an eighth of those were seen once. The top ten clones comprise 14% of the sample.

The sequencing used PBMCs, mostly from graft donor cells, collected 180 days after TCRalphabeta/CD19-depleted stem cell transplant. These receptors were taken from a female patient aged 2-9 years who had a stem cell transplant for aplastic anemia, so the T cells may come from the graft donor.

The chain has TRBV12-3 or TRBV12-4 and TRBJ1-1; D unclear. The CDR3 covers 15 residues. Trimming pared 6 bases from V and 4 bases from J, leaving 18 bases between. The CDR3 sequence: CASSSDRVVVTEAFF. In DNA form, the CDR3 reads TGTGCCAGCAGCTCGGACCGGGTGGTTGTCACTGAAGCTTTCTTT.

Ten or more counts support this clonotype. The rearrangement joins TRBV29-1 to TRBJ2-5; TRBD2 might be the D (5 bases). In germline, CDR1 is SQVTM, CDR2 ANQGSEA. V was pared by 4 bases and J by 2 bases, with 14 bases between. The CDR3 covers 14 residues. CDR3 residues: CSVGVLGVQETQYF. In DNA, the CDR3 is TGCAGCGTTGGCGTATTGGGAGTTCAAGAGACCCAGTACTTC.

The CDR3 region is CASSSEGLDTDTQYF. CDR3 in DNA: TGTGCCAGCAGTTCGGAGGGTCTGGACACAGATACGCAGTATTTT. V and J are TRBV27 and TRBJ2-3; tentatively, D is TRBD2 (6 bases). V lost 4 bases and J lost 2, with 13 bases in between. Germline V gene lookup returns CDR1 MNHEY and CDR2 SMNVEV (reference sequence). The CDR3 runs 15 residues.